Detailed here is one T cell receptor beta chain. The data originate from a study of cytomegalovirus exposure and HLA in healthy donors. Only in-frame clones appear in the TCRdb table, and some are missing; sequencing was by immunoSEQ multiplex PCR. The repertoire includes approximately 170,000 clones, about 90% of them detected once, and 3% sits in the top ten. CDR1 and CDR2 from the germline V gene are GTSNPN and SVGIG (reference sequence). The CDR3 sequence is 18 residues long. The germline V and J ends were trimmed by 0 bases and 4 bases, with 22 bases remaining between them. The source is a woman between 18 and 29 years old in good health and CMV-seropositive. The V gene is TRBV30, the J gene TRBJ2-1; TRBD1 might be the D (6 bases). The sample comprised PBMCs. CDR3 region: CAWSVPPGTKEPYNEQFF. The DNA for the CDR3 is TGTGCCTGGAGTGTACCCCCCGGGACAAAAGAACCTTACAATGAGCAGTTCTTC. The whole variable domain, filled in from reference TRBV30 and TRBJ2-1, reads SQTIHQWPATLVQPVGSPLSLECTVEGTSNPNLYWYRQAAGRGLQLLFYSVGIGQISSEVPQNLSASRPQDRQFILSSKKLLLSDSGFYLCAWSVPPGTKEPYNEQFFGPGTRLTVL.